This T cell receptor beta chain stems from a study of beta chain features in type 1 diabetes. Looking at the study overall: Patients did not differ from healthy donors in age, gender or cell yield. Across all samples, roughly 100,000,000 sorted cells were examined. General study points: Within the patient group, naive, central memory and Treg TCRB repertoires appeared more similar to each other than within healthy donors.

Expressed TCRB transcripts were sequenced after all isolated RNA was converted to cDNA. Here immunoSEQ multiplex PCR was the method, and the copy in TCRdb shows in-frame clones only, minus some. Seen here are 330,000 or so clones, around 15% observed once, and the top ten hold around 7%. Populations obtained by sorting all exceeded 95% purity. This CDR3 comprises 15 residues. The germline gives CDR1 SGDLS, CDR2 YYNGEE. V gave up 0 bases and J gave up 9 bases; unmatched junction bases: 8. This clone came up a few times. As yet, its antigen is unknown. This TCR derives from a man aged 30 to 45 in good health. V gene TRBV9 combines with J gene TRBJ2-1; 8 positions agree with TRBD2. Input material: central memory CD4+ T cells from blood. CDR3 sequence (DNA): TGTGCCAGCAGCGTAGTAGGTGAGGCGGGAGGTGAGCAGTTCTTC. Protein: CASSVVGEAGGEQFF.